This T cell receptor beta chain was retrieved from a study of molecular identifiers for immune sequencing clone quantification. Germline CDR1 and CDR2: MNHEY and SVGEGT. The CDR3 extends over 13 amino acids. The V and J ends lost 3 bases and 8 bases respectively, with 11 bases between them. Each CDR3 protein gets one entry after TCRdb re-called the PCR reads with MiXCR. Of more than 250,000 distinct CDR3 sequences in the sample, 20% to 25% are singletons; the top ten hold roughly 0.86%. The chain carries TRBV6-2 or TRBV6-3 and TRBJ2-1; no clear D gene. The TCR comes from a human donor in good health. Some libraries in this study had Jurkat cell RNA spiked in. The sequencing sample was made of naive CD8+ T cells from blood, with Jurkat cell RNA spiked in. The subset denotes: FACS-sorted CD8+CD4-CCR7+CD45RA+ naive T cells. The CDR3 sequence: CASSYWEFDEQFF. CDR3 bases: TGTGCCAGCAGTTATTGGGAATTTGATGAGCAGTTCTTC.